The source of this TCR beta chain is a study of T cells in Graves' hyperthyroidism and ophthalmopathy. The overall study: Initial diagnosis, before any treatment, was when peripheral blood was collected.

TCR beta CDR3 sequences were amplified from RNA transcripts. With the HTBI primer set, the TCR CDR3 went through a first round of RT-PCR. In TCRdb, the multiplex PCR reads were re-called with MiXCR into one record per CDR3 protein. The sample records a few hundred thousand distinct CDR3 sequences, 13% to 15% being singletons. CDR3 length: 13 residues. Germline CDR1 is SGHRS and CDR2 is YFSETQ. About this clonotype itself: An end of the junction differs from the germline gene, which may be a read error.

Each 10 ml fresh peripheral blood draw supplied the PBMCs. The sample was blood. This sequence originates from a woman aged 55-70 years with Graves' ophthalmopathy. The chain joins TRBV5-1 to TRBJ2-5; TRBD1 or TRBD2 may be the D gene (5 bases each). DNA of the CDR3: TGCGCCAGCAGCTTTACCCGGGACGAGATCCAGTACTTC. Translating it yields CASSFTRDEIQYF.